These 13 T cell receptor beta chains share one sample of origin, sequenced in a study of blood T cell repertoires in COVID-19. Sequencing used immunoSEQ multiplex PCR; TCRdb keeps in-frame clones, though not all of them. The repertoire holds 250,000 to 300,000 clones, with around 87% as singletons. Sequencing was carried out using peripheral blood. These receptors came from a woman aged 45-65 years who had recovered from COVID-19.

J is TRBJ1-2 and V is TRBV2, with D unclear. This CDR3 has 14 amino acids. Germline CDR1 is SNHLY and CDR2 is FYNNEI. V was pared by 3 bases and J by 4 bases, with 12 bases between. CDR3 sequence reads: CASSDYVSIYGYTF. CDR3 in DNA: TGTGCCAGCAGTGACTACGTATCCATCTATGGCTACACCTTC. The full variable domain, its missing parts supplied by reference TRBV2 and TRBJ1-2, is EPEVTQTPSHQVTQMGQEVILRCVPISNHLYFYWYRQILGQKVEFLVSFYNNEISEKSEIFDDQFSVERPDGSNFTLKIRSTKLEDSAMYFCASSDYVSIYGYTFGSGTRLTVV.

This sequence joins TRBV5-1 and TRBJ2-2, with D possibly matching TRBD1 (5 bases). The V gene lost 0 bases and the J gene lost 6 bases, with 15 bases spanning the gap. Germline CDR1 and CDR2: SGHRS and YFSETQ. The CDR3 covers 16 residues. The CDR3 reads CASSLGGRAAAGELFF. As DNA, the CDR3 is TGCGCCAGCAGCTTGGGAGGCAGGGCAGCAGCCGGGGAGCTGTTTTTT.

The CDR3 DNA sequence: TGTGCCAGCAGTCCCGGGACAGGGAATAAGGCGACCTACGAGCAGTACTTC. Residues: CASSPGTGNKATYEQYF. The chain combines TRBV6-2 or TRBV6-3 with TRBJ2-7; 9 bases are a match to TRBD1. The J segment lost 2 bases and the V segment lost 5 bases, leaving 13 bases of the junction unmatched. Germline assignment: CDR1 MNHEY and CDR2 SVGEGT. This CDR3 comprises 17 residues.

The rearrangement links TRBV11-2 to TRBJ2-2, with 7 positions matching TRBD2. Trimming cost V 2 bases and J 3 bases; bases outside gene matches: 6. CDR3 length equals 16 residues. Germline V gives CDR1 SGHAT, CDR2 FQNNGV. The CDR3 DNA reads TGTGCCAGCAGCTTAATCCGGGGAGGGGACACCGGGGAGCTGTTTTTT. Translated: CASSLIRGGDTGELFF.

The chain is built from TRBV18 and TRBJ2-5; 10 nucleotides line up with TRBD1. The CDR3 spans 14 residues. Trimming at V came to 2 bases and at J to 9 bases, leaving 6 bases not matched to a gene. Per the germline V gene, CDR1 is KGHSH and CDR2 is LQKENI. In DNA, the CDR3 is TGTGCCAGCTCACCAGGGGACAGGGGAAGATCCCAGTACTTC. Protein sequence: CASSPGDRGRSQYF.

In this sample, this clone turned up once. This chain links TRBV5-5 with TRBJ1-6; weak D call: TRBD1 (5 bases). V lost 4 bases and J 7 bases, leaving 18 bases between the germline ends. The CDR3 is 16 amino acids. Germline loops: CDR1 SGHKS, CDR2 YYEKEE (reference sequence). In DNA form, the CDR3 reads TGTGCCAGCAGCCCGCTGGGGGGAGGGAGAAATTCACCCCTCCACTTT. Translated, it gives CASSPLGGGRNSPLHF.

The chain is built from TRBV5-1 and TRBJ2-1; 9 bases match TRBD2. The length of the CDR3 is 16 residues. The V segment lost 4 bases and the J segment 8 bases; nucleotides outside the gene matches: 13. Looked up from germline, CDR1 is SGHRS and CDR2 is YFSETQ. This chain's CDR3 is CASSVTGLAPMDEQFF. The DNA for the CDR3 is TGCGCCAGCAGCGTGACGGGACTAGCCCCAATGGATGAGCAGTTCTTC.

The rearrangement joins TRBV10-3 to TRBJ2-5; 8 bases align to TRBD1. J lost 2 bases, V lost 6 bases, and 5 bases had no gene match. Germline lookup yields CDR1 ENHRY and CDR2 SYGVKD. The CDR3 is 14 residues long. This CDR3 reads CAIRDRVAQETQYF. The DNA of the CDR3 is TGTGCCATCAGGGACAGGGTTGCTCAAGAGACCCAGTACTTC.

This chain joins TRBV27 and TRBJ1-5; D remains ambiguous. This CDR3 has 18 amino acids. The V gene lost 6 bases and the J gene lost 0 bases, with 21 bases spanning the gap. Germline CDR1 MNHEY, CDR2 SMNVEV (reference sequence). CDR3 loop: CASRSPAWAAYSNQPQHF. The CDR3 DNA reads TGTGCCAGCAGATCGCCTGCGTGGGCAGCCTATAGCAATCAGCCCCAGCATTTT.

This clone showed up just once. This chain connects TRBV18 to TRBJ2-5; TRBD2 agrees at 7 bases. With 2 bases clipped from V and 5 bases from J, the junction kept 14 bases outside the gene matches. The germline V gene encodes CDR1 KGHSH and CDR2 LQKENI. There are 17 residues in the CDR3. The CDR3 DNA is TGTGCCAGCTCACCAATGACTAGCATTCAAAGGATGGAGACCCAGTACTTC. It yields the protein CASSPMTSIQRMETQYF.

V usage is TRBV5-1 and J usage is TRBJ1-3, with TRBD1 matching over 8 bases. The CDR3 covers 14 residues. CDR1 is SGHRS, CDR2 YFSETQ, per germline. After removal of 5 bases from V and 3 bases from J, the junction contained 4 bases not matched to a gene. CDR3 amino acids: CASRKGTGGNTIYF. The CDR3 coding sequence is TGCGCCAGCAGGAAAGGGACAGGTGGAAACACCATATATTTT.

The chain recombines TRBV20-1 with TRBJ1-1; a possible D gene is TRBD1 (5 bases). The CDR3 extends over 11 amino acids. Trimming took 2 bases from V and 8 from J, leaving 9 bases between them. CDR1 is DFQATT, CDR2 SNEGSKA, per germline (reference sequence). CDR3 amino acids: CSARQGREAFF. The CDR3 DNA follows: TGCAGTGCTAGACAGGGCCGAGAAGCTTTCTTT.

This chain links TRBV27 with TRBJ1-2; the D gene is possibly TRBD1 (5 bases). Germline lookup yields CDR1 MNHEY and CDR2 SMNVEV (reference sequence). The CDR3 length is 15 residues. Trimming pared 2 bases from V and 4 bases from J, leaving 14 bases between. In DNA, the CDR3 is TGTGCCAGCAGTTTAGGGGGGACCCCCCTCTATGGCTACACCTTC. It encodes CASSLGGTPLYGYTF.